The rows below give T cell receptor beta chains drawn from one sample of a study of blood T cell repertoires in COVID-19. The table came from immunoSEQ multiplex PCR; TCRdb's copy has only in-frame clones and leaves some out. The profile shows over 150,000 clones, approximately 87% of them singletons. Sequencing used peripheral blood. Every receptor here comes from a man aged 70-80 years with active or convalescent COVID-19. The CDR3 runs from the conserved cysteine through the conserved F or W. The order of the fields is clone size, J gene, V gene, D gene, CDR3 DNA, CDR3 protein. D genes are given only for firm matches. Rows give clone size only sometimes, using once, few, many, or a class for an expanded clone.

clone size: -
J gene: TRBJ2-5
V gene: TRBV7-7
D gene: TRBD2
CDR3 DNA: TGTGCCAGCAGCTCGGGACTAGCGGGGGGCCCTCAGGAGACCCAGTACTTC
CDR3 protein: CASSSGLAGGPQETQYF

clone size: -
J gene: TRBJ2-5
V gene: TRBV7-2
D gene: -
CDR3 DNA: TGTGCCAGCAGCTTGGGCTCGGGGGGCTTCGGAGAGACCCAGTACTTC
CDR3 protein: CASSLGSGGFGETQYF

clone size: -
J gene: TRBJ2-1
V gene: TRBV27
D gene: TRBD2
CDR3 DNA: TGTGCCAGCAGGAAGTCGTCTAGCGGGTTATACAATGAGCAGTTCTTC
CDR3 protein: CASRKSSSGLYNEQFF

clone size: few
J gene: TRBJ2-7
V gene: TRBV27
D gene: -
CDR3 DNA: TGTGCCAGCAGTTTACAACGAGGCGGGACCTACGAGCAGTACTTC
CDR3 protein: CASSLQRGGTYEQYF

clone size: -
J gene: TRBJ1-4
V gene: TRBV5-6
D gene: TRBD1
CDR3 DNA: TGTGCCAGCAGCTTGGCACAGGGGCTAACTAATGAAAAACTGTTTTTT
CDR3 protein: CASSLAQGLTNEKLFF

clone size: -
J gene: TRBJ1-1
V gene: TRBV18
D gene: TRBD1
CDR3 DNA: TGTGCCAGCTCTCCCACAGGGGGGGACACTGAAGCTTTCTTT
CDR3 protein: CASSPTGGDTEAFF

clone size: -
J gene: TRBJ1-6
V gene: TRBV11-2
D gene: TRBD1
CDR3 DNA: TGTGCCAGCAGCTTCGGGACAGTGAATTCACCCCTCCACTTT
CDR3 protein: CASSFGTVNSPLHF

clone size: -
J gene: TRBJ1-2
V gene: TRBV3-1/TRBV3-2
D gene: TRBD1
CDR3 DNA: TGTGCCAGCAGCCGTTTGAGGGACAGCGCGTATGGCTACACCTTC
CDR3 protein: CASSRLRDSAYGYTF

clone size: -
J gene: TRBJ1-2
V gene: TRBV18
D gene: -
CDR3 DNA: TGTGCCAGCTCACCTCTTGACAGATCAGCTAACTATGGCTACACCTTC
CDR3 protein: CASSPLDRSANYGYTF

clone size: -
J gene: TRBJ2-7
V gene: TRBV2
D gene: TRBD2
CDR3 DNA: TGTGCCAGCAAGGCCGGGACTAGAAACACATCGCAGTACTTC
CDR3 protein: CASKAGTRNTSQYF

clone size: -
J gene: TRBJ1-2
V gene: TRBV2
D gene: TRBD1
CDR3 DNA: TGTGCCAGCACCGGCAGGACAGGGACTTACTATGGCTACACCTTC
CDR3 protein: CASTGRTGTYYGYTF

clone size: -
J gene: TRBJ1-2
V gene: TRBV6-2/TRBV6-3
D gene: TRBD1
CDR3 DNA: TGTGCCAGCAGTCGAATACGCCCGGGACAGTCCTATGGCTACACCTTC
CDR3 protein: CASSRIRPGQSYGYTF

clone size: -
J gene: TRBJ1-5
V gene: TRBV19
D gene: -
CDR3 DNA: TGTGCCAGTAGGCCGGACAGCCACTGGGGCAATCAGCCCCAGCATTTT
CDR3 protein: CASRPDSHWGNQPQHF

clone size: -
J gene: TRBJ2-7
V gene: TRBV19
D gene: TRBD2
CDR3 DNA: TGTGCCAGTTCCCCCCGTCTAGCGGGTGTCTCCTACGAGCAGTACTTC
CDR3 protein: CASSPRLAGVSYEQYF

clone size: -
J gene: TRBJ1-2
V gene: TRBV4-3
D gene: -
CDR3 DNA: TGCGCCAGCAGCCAAGAACCGGGGGTGGGTGGCTACACCTTC
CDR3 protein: CASSQEPGVGGYTF

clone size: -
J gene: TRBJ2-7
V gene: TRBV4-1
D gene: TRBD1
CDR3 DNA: TGCGCCAGCAGCCAAATGGGACAGGGGAGCTCCTACGAGCAGTACTTC
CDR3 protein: CASSQMGQGSSYEQYF

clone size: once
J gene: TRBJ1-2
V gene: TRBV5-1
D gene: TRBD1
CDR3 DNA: TGCGCCAGCAGCCCAGGACAGGGTGCCTCGGGTGGCTACACCTTC
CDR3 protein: CASSPGQGASGGYTF

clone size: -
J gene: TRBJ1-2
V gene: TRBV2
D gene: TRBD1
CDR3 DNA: TGTGCCAGCAGTGACCTGGGACAGGCCTCTATTACCGGCTACACCTTC
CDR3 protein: CASSDLGQASITGYTF

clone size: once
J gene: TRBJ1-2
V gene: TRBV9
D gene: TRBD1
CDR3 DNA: TGTGCCAGCAGCGCCGCGGACAGGCCTAACTATGGCTACACCTTC
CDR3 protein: CASSAADRPNYGYTF

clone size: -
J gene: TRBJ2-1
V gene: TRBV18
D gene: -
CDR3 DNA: TGTGCCAGCTCACCAACGGCCGACTATCAGTTCTTC
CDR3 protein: CASSPTADYQFF

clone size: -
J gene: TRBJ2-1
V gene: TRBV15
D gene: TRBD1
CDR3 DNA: TGTGCCACCAGCAAGGGACAGGGTGAGGACAATGAGCAGTTCTTC
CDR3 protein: CATSKGQGEDNEQFF

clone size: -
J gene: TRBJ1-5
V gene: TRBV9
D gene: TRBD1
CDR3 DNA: TGTGCCGGACCGGGAGCCTTAACAGGGGAAGGCAATCAGCCCCAGCATTTT
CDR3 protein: CAGPGALTGEGNQPQHF

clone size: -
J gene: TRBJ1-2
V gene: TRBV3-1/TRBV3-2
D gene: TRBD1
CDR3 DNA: TGTGCCAGCAGCGACTCAGGGGGCACGGGCGGCTACACCTTC
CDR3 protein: CASSDSGGTGGYTF

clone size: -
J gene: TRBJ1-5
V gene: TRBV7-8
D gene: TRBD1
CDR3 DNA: TGTGCCAGCAGCTCGAATGACAGGGCGGGCTATCAGCCCCAGCATTTT
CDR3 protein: CASSSNDRAGYQPQHF

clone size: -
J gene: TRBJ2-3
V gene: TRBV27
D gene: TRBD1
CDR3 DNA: TGTGCCAGCAGTTTATCGGTCTGGCAGGGGGCAACAGATACGCAGTATTTT
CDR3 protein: CASSLSVWQGATDTQYF

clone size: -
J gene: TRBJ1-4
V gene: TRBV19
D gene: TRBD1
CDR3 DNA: TGTGCCAGTAGGGGGACAGGAGGGGGTGAAAAACTGTTTTTT
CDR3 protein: CASRGTGGGEKLFF

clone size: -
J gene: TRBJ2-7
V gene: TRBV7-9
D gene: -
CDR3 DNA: TGTGCCAGCAGCTCGAACCCGGACACTTACGAGCAGTACTTC
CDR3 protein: CASSSNPDTYEQYF

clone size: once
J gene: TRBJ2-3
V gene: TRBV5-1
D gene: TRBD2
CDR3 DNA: TGCGCCAGCAGCCGGACTAGCCCAGGGGCAACAGATACGCAGTATTTT
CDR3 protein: CASSRTSPGATDTQYF

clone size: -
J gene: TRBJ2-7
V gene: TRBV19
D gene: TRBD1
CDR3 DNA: TGTGCCAGTAGGGCGACAGGGGGTTCTGCCGAGCAGTACTTC
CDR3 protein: CASRATGGSAEQYF

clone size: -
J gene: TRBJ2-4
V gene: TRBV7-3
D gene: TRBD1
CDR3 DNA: TGTGCCAGCAGCCCAACAGGGGGCGCGGCCAAAAACATTCAGTACTTC
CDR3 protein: CASSPTGGAAKNIQYF

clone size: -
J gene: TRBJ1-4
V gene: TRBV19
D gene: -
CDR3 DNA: TGTGCCAGTAGTTGGGCCATAGGTGAAAAACTGTTTTTT
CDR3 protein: CASSWAIGEKLFF

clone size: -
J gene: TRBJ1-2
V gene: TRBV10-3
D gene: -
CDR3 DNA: TGTGCCATCAGTGAGTCTGGGGTGGAGGGAGGCTACACCTTC
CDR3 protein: CAISESGVEGGYTF

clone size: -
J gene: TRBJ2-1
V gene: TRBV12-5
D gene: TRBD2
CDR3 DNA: TGTGCTAGTGCTGCAACTAGCGGGGGGTACAATGAGCAGTTCTTC
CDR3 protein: CASAATSGGYNEQFF

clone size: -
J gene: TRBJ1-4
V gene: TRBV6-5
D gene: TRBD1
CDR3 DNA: TGTGCCAGCAGTCCGCAGGGGGCGGGTGGTGAAAAACTGTTTTTT
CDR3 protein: CASSPQGAGGEKLFF

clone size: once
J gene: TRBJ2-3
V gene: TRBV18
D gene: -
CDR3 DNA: TGTGCCAGCTCCCCCAAGGACAGTAGCACAGATACGCAGTATTTT
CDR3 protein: CASSPKDSSTDTQYF

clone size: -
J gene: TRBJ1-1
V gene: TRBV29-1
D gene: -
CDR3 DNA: TGCAGCGTTGACGCGGGGGGGGACACTGAAGCTTTCTTT
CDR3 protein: CSVDAGGDTEAFF

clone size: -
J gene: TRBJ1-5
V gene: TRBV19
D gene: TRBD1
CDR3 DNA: TGTGCCAGTAAGAGGGACAGCGTATATAGCAATCAGCCCCAGCATTTT
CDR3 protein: CASKRDSVYSNQPQHF

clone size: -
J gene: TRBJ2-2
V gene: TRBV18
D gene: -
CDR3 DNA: TGTGCCAGCTCACCACGAGGGACCGGGGAGCTGTTTTTT
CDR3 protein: CASSPRGTGELFF

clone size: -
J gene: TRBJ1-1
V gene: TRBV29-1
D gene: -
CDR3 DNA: TGCAGCGTTGAAGAAAACATGAACACTGAAGCTTTCTTT
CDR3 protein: CSVEENMNTEAFF

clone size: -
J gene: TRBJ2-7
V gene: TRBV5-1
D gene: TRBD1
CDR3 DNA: TGCGCCAGCAGCTCACAGGGGCGAACCTACGAGCAGTACTTC
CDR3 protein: CASSSQGRTYEQYF

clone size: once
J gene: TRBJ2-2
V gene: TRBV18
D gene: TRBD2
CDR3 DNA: TGTGCCAGCTCACTAGGACTAGCGCAACTCACCGGGGAGCTGTTTTTT
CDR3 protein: CASSLGLAQLTGELFF

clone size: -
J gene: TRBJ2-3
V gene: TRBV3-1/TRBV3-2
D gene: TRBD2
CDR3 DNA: TGTGCCAGCAGCCAAGGAGTACCCGGGGGGGCTACGCAGTATTTT
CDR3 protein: CASSQGVPGGATQYF

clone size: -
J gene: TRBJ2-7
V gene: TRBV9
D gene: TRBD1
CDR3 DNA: TGTGCCAGCAGCGTAGGGACAGGGTCCCCTAGAGACGAGCAGTACTTC
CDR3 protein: CASSVGTGSPRDEQYF

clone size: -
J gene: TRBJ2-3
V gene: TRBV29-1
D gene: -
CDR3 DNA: TGCAGCGTTGATCCAGGTCACACAGATACGCAGTATTTT
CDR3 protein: CSVDPGHTDTQYF

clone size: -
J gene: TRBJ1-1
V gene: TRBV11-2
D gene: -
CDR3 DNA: TGTGCCAGCAGCTTAGGGAGGGCCTCTGAAGCTTTCTTT
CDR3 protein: CASSLGRASEAFF

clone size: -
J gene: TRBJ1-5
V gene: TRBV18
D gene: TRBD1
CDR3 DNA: TGTGCCAGCTCCCAGGGGGCCGTGGGTCAGCCCCAGCATTTT
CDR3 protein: CASSQGAVGQPQHF

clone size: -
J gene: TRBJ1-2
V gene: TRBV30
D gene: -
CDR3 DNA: TGTGCCTGGATCGGGTCCTTTGGGTATGGCTACACCTTC
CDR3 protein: CAWIGSFGYGYTF